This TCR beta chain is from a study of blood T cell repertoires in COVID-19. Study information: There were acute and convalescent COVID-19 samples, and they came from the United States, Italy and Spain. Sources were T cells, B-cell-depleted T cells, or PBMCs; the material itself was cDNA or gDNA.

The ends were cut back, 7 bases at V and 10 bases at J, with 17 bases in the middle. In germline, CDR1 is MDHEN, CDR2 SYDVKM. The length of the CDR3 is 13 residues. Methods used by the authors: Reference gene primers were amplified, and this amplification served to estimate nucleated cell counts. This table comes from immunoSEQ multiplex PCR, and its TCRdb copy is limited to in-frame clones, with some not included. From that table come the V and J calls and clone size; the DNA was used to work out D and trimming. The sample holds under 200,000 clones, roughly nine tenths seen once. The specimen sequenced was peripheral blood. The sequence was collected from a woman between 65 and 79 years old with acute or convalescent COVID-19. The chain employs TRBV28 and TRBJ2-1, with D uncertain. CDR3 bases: TGTGCCAGCACCGAACCCTTTGCCGCGGAGCAGTTCTTC. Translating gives CASTEPFAAEQFF.